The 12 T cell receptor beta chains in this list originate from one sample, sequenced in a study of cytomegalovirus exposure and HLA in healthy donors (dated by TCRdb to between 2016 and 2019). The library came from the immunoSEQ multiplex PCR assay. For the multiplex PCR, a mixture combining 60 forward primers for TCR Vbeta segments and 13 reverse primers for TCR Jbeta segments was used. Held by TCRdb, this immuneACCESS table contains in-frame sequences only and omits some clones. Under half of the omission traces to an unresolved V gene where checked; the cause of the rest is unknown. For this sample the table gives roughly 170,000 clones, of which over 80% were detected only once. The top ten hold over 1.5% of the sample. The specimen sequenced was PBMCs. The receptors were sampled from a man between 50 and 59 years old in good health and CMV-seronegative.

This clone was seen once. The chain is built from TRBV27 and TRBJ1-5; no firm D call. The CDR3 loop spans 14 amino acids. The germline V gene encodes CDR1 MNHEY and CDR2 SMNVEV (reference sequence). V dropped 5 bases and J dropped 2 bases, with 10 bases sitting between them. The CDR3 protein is CASSLTQGNQPQHF. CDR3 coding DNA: TGTGCCAGCAGTCTAACCCAAGGCAATCAGCCCCAGCATTTT.

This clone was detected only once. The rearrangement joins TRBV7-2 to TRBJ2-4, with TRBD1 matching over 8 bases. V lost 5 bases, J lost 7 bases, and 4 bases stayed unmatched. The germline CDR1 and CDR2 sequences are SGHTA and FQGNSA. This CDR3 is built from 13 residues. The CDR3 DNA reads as TGTGCCAGCAGCCTGGACAGGGCTAACATTCAGTACTTC. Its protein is CASSLDRANIQYF.

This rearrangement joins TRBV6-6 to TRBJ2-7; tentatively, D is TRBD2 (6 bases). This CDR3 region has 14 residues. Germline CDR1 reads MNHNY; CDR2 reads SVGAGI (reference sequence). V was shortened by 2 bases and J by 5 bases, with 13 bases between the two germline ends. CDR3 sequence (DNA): TGTGCCAGCAGTTACGGTATGGGGACTGACGAGCAGTACTTC. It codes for CASSYGMGTDEQYF.

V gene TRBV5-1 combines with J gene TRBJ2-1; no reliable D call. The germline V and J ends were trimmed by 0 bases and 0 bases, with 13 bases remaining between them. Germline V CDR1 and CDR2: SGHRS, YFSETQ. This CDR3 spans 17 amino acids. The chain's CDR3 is CASSLAVSGSSYNEQFF. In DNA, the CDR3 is TGCGCCAGCAGCTTGGCCGTCTCGGGTAGCTCCTACAATGAGCAGTTCTTC.

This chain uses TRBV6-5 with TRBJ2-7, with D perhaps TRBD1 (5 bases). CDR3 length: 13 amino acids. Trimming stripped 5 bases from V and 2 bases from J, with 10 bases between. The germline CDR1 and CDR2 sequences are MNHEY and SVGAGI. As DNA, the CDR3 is TGTGCCAGCAGTCCGAGACAGACCTACGAGCAGTACTTC. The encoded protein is CASSPRQTYEQYF.

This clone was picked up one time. For the CDR3, the DNA is TGTGCCAGCAGCCCCAACAGGAATCAGCCCCAGCATTTT. Translation: CASSPNRNQPQHF. This chain joins TRBV7-3 and TRBJ1-5; perhaps TRBD1 as D (5 bases). V lost 5 bases and J lost 4, with 9 bases in between. The CDR3 consists of 13 residues. Germline CDR1 and CDR2: SGHTA and FQGTGA. The full variable domain, with the rest looked up from reference TRBV7-3 and TRBJ1-5, is GAGVSQTPSNKVTEKGKYVELRCDPISGHTALYWYRQSLGQGPEFLIYFQGTGAADDSGLPNDRFFAVRPEGSVSTLKIQRTERGDSAVYLCASSPNRNQPQHFGDGTRLSIL.

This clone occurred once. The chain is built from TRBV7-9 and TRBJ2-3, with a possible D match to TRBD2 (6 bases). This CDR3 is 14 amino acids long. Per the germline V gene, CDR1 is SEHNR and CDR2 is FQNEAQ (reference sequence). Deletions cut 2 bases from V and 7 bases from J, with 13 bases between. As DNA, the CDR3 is TGTGCCAGCAGCTTACTTTTTGGGGGGAATACGCAGTATTTT. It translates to CASSLLFGGNTQYF. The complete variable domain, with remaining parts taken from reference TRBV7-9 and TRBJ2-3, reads DTGVSQNPRHKITKRGQNVTFRCDPISEHNRLYWYRQTLGQGPEFLTYFQNEAQLEKSRLLSDRFSAERPKGSFSTLEIQRTEQGDSAMYLCASSLLFGGNTQYFGPGTRLTVL.

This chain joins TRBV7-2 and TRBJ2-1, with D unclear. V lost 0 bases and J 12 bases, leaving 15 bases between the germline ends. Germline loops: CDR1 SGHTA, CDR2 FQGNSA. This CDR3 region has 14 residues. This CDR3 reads CASSLALSDLLQFF. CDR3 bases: TGTGCCAGCAGCTTAGCCTTATCAGATCTGTTGCAGTTCTTC.

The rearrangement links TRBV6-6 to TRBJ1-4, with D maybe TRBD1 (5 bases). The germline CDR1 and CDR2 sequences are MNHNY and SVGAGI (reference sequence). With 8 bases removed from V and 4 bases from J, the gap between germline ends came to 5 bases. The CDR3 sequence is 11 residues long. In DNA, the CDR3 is TGTGCCAGCCAGGGTAATGAAAAACTGTTTTTT. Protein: CASQGNEKLFF.

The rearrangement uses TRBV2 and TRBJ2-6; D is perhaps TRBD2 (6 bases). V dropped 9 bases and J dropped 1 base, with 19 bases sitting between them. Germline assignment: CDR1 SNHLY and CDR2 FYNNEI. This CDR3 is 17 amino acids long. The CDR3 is CASLEGILESGANVLTF. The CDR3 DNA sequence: TGTGCCAGTCTGGAGGGCATATTGGAGTCTGGGGCCAACGTCCTGACTTTC.

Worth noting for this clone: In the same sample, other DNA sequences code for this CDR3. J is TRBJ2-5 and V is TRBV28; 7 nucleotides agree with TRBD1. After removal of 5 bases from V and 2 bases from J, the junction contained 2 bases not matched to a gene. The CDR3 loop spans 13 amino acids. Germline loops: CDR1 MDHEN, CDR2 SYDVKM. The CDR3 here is CASSPGQQETQYF. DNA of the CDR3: TGTGCCAGCAGTCCGGGACAGCAAGAGACCCAGTACTTC.

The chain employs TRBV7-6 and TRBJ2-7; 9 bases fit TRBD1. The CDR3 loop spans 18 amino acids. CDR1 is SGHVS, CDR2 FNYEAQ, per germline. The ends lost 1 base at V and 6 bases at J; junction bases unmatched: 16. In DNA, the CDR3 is TGTGCCAGCAGCTTAGTCGGGACAGGGTCTACTGTAAGGAGCGAGCAGTACTTC. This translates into CASSLVGTGSTVRSEQYF.